This T cell receptor beta chain was documented in a study of OX40 agonist ivuxolimab in advanced cancers. In terms of the full investigation: Ivuxolimab, which targeted the costimulatory receptor OX40 (CD134), was an agonistic, fully human IgG2 monoclonal antibody. Partial responses were achieved by three dose-escalation patients, of whom one had hepatocellular carcinoma and two had cutaneous melanoma. The point of sequencing TCRbeta in the periphery was to test whether ivuxolimab changed TCR sequence diversity and drove clonal T-cell expansion. Intravenous ivuxolimab was administered to patients every 2 weeks at six dose levels: 0.01, 0.1, 0.3, 1.5, 3 and 10 mg/kg. The dose-escalation cohort was roughly 87% male with a mean age of about 60 years, ranging from roughly 20 to 80. Patients were allowed to have had prior anti-PD-1, anti-PD-L1 or anti-CTLA-4 therapy, and approximately 40% of the dose-escalation patients had been treated with checkpoint inhibitors. The paper covers the monotherapy dose-escalation part of the phase I ivuxolimab trial, which included N of about 56 patients. Among the roughly 54 dose-escalation patients, 19 had hepatocellular carcinoma, about 15 melanoma, 9 renal cell carcinoma and 9 head and neck cancer.

The germline V end is reduced by 3 bases and the J end by 4 bases; junction bases left unmatched: 6. Taken from the germline V gene, the CDR1 and CDR2 loops are SGHRS and YFSETQ. Taken from cysteine to phenylalanine, the CDR3 has 14 residues. The DNA shown is the 42-base CDR3, in frame from base 1. Genomic DNA was extracted from sorted cells for sequencing of the TCRbeta CDR3 region. TCRbeta CDR3 regions were sequenced using the immunoSEQ Assay. This immuneACCESS table, as held by TCRdb, lists in-frame sequences with V and J called but not all clones. Of the missing ones, under half trace to an unresolved V gene in checked studies; the others have no known cause. Counted in this sample were more than 75,000 clones; roughly 93% of them appeared once. Jointly, the top ten make up about 0.76% of the sample. Summary of the overall study and its limitations: Low levels of normalized T-cell clonal expansion were also shown by some nonresponding patients. After ivuxolimab, more expanded clones were found on average in CD8+ T cells than in CD4+ T cells. Clonal expansion of both CD4+ and CD8+ blood T cells was observed from baseline to week 6 at doses 0.1 to 3.0 mg/kg. The antigen specificity of the peripheral T cells that underwent clonal expansion was not determined. In the 0.1-3.0 mg/kg groups, partial responders had among the lowest normalized peripheral clonal expansion, particularly in CD8+ T cells.

Patients with autoimmune disease history or receiving systemic immunosuppression were excluded from the trial. Peripheral blood for TCR sequencing was collected from all dose cohorts at baseline, on cycle 4 day 1, and on cycle 7 day 1. The samples were taken from a phase I, first-in-human, multicenter, open-label dose-escalation trial of ivuxolimab. Adults with locally advanced or metastatic melanoma, renal cell carcinoma, hepatocellular carcinoma or head and neck squamous cell carcinoma were enrolled in the trial. CD4+ and CD8+ T cells were sorted separately from peripheral blood before TCR sequencing. Concerning this clone itself: This receptor's antigen is unknown. Base quality data are lacking; no much larger clone is found one base away.

Sample: CD4+ or CD8+ T cells sorted from blood, taken in a trial of the OX40 agonist ivuxolimab. The chain joins TRBV5-1 to TRBJ2-7; 8 bases in between match TRBD1. This receptor was taken from an adult with an advanced solid tumor such as melanoma, head and neck, liver or kidney cancer. The CDR3 is CASSSSGGGYEQYF. The DNA sequence reads TGCGCCAGCAGCTCCTCAGGGGGCGGGTACGAGCAGTACTTC.